This T cell receptor (beta chain) is drawn from a study of CD8+ T cells in alopecia areata. Study at large: Treated patients were scored for severity by percent of scalp affected.

Germline CDR1 reads GTSNPN; CDR2 reads SVGIG (reference sequence). V was cut by 1 base and J by 5 bases, with 11 bases left in between. The CDR3 has 13 amino acids. cDNA serving as the sequencing template came from extracted, reverse transcribed RNA. The protocol was immunoSEQ multiplex PCR, while the TCRdb copy is restricted to in-frame clones and leaves out a portion. This sample has more than 90,000 clones, with roughly 58% found just once. This clone was found a few times. Its antigen is undetermined. The sample's treatment: oral pan-JAK inhibitor, 5-10 mg twice daily. Isolation of CD4+ and CD8+ T cells from PBMCs was achieved by sorting. The study's findings and limits: More clonal than normal scalp was lesional scalp, particularly alopecia totalis/universalis. Having just one nonresponder leaves the connection between baseline CD8+ expansion and response unresolved.

The source material was CD8+ T cells sorted from blood, sampled at week 4, from a patient treated with tofacitinib. The chain has TRBV30 and TRBJ2-5; D is possibly TRBD2 (6 bases). The source of this sequence is a human donor with alopecia areata. The CDR3: CAWSAGVRETQYF. The CDR3, as DNA: TGTGCCTGGAGTGCGGGGGTCCGGGAGACCCAGTACTTC.